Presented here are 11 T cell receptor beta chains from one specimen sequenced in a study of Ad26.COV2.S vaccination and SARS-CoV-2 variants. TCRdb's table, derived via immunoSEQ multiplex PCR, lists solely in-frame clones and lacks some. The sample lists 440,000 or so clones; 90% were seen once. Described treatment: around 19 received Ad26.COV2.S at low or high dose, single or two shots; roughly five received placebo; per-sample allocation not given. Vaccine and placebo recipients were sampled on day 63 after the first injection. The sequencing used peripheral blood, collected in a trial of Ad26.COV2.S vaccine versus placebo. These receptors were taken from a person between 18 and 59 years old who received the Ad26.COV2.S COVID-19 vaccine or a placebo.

In nucleotides, the CDR3 is TGTGCCAGCAGCGTAGAGGGTTCCAACTATGGCTACACCTTC. Translated, it gives CASSVEGSNYGYTF. The chain carries TRBV9 and TRBJ1-2; D unclear. The V and J ends lost 0 bases and 2 bases respectively, with 8 bases between them. Germline V lookup: CDR1 SGDLS, CDR2 YYNGEE. The CDR3 runs 14 residues.

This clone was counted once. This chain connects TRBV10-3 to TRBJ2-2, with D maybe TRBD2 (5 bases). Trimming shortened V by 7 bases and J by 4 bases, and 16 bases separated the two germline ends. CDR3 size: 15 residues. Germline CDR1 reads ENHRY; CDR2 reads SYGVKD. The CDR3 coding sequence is TGTGCCATCACACAAGGACTGGAAGGCACCGGGGAGCTGTTTTTT. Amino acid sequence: CAITQGLEGTGELFF.

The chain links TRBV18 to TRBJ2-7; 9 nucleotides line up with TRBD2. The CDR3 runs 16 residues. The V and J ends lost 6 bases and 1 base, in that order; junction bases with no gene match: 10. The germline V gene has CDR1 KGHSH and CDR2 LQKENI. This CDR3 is CASSLLAGAVSYEQYF. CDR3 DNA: TGTGCCAGCTCCCTACTAGCGGGCGCCGTTTCCTACGAGCAGTACTTC. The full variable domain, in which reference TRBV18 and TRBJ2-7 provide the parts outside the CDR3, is NAGVMQNPRHLVRRRGQEARLRCSPMKGHSHVYWYRQLPEEGLKFMVYLQKENIIDESGMPKERFSAEFPKEGPSILRIQQVVRGDSAAYFCASSLLAGAVSYEQYFGPGTRLTVT.

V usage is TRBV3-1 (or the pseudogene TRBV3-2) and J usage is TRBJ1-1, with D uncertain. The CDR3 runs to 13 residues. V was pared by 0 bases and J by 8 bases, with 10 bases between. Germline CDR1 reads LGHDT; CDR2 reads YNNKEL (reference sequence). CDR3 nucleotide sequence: TGTGCCAGCAGCCAAGACGCCAGGTCCGAAGCTTTCTTT. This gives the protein CASSQDARSEAFF.

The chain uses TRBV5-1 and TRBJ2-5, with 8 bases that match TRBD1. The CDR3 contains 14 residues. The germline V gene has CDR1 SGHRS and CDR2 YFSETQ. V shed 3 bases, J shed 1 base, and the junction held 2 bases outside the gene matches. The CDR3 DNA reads TGCGCCAGCAGCTGGACAGGGCCCCAAGAGACCCAGTACTTC. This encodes CASSWTGPQETQYF.

The CDR3 reads CASSPTGTAYYEQYF. Written as DNA, the CDR3 is TGTGCCAGCAGTCCTACCGGGACAGCGTACTACGAGCAGTACTTC. The V and J genes are TRBV7-9 and TRBJ2-7, with 7 bases aligning to TRBD1. V lost 6 bases to trimming and J lost 3 bases; unmatched junction nucleotides: 11. The CDR3 consists of 15 residues. Per germline, CDR1 SEHNR and CDR2 FQNEAQ (reference sequence).

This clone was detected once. The DNA of the CDR3 is TGTGCCAGCAGCCCGAGGACAGGGTGGCGCGACGAGCAGTACTTC. Residues: CASSPRTGWRDEQYF. The rearrangement joins TRBV6-5 to TRBJ2-7, with TRBD1 matching over 8 bases. The CDR3 runs 15 residues. Germline CDR1 is MNHEY and CDR2 is SVGAGI. With 6 bases clipped from V and 5 bases from J, the junction kept 12 bases outside the gene matches.

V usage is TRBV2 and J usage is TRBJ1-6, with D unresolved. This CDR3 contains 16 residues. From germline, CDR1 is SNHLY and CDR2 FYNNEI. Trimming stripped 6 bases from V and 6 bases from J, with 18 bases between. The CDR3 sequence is CASRPPLVESNSPLHF. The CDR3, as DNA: TGTGCCAGCAGGCCCCCTCTAGTAGAGAGTAATTCACCCCTCCACTTT.

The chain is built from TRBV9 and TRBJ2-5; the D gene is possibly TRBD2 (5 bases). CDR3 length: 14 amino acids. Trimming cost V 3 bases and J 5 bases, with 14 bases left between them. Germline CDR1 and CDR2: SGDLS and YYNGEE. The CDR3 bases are TGTGCCAGCAGCGCGACACTAGAAGAGGAGACCCAGTACTTC. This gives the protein CASSATLEEETQYF.

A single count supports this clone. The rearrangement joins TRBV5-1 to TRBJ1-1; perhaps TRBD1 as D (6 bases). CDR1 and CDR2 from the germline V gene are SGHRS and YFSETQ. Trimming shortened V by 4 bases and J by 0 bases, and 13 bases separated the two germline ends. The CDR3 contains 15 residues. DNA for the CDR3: TGCGCCAGCAGCACGGACACAGGGTTGAACACTGAAGCTTTCTTT. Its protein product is CASSTDTGLNTEAFF.

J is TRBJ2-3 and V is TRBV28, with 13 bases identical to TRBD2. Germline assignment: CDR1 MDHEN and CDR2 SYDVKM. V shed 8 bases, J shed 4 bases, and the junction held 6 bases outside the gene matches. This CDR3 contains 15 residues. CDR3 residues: CASGLLAGGADTQYF. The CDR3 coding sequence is TGTGCCAGCGGACTACTAGCGGGAGGGGCAGATACGCAGTATTTT.